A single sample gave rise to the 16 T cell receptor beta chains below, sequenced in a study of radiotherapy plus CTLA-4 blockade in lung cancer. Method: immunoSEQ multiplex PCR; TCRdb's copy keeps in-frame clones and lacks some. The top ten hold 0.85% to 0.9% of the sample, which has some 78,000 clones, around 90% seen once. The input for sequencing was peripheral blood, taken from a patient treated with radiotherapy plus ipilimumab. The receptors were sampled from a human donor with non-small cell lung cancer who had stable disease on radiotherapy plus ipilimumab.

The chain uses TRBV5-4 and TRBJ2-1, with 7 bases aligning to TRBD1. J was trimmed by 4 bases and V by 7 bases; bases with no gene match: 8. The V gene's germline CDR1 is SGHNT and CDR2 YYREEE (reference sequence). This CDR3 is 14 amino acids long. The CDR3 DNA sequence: TGTGCCAGCCTCAACAGGGGTGCATACAATGAGCAGTTCTTC. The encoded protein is CASLNRGAYNEQFF. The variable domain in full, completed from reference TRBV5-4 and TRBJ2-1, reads ETGVTQSPTHLIKTRGQQVTLRCSSQSGHNTVSWYQQALGQGPQFIFQYYREEENGRGNFPPRFSGLQFPNYSSELNVNALELDDSALYLCASLNRGAYNEQFFGPGTRLTVL.

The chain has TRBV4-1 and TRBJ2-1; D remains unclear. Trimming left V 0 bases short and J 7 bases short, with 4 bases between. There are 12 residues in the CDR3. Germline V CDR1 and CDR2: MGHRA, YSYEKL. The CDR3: CASSQERNEQFF. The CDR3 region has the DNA TGCGCCAGCAGCCAAGAGCGGAATGAGCAGTTCTTC.

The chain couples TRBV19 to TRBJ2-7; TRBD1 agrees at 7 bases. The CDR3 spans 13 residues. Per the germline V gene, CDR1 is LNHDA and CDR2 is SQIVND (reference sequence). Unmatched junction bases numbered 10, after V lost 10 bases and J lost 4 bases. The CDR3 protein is CATGTAPGYEQYF. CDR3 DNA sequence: TGTGCCACCGGGACAGCTCCGGGGTACGAGCAGTACTTC.

CDR3 sequence: CASSLAVGNTIYF. DNA for the CDR3: TGTGCCAGCAGCTTAGCAGTGGGAAACACCATATATTTT. The V gene is TRBV7-9, the J gene TRBJ1-3; D is unclear. The CDR3 contains 13 residues. The germline V gene encodes CDR1 SEHNR and CDR2 FQNEAQ (reference sequence). V shed 0 bases and J shed 4 bases, with 4 bases lying between them.

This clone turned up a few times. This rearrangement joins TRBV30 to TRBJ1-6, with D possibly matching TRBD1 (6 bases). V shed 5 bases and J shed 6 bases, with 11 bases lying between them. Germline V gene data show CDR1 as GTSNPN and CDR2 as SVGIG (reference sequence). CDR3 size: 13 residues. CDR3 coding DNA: TGTGCCTGGGGACAGTCTCGTAATTCACCCCTCCACTTT. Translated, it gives CAWGQSRNSPLHF. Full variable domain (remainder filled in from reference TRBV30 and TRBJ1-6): SQTIHQWPATLVQPVGSPLSLECTVEGTSNPNLYWYRQAAGRGLQLLFYSVGIGQISSEVPQNLSASRPQDRQFILSSKKLLLSDSGFYLCAWGQSRNSPLHFGNGTRLTVT.

The CDR3 bases are TGTGCCAGCAGCCCAGCCCGGGGTAGCATTCAGTACTTC. This sequence encodes CASSPARGSIQYF. This chain uses TRBV7-6 with TRBJ2-4; tentative D call: TRBD2 (5 bases). The CDR3 covers 13 residues. V was trimmed by 5 bases and J by 9 bases, leaving 14 bases between them. CDR1 SGHVS and CDR2 FNYEAQ come from the germline V gene.

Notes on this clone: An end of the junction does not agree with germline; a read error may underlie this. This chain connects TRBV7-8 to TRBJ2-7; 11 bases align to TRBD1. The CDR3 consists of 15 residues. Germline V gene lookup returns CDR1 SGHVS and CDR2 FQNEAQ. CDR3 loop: CASGLGQGASYEQYF. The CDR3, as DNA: TGTGCCAGCGGCTTAGGACAGGGGGCGAGCTACGAGCAGTACTTC. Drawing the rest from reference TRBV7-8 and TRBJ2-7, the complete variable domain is GAGVSQSPRYKVAKRGQDVALRCDPISGHVSLFWYQQALGQGPEFLTYFQNEAQLDKSGLPSDRFFAERPEGSVSTLKIQRTQQEDSAVYLCASGLGQGASYEQYFGPGTRLTVT.

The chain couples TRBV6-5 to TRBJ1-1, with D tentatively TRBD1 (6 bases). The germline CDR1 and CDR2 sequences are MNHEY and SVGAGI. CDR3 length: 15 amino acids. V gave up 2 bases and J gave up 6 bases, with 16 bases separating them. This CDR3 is CASSYPGQTVAEAFF. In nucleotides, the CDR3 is TGTGCCAGCAGTTACCCGGGACAAACGGTCGCTGAAGCTTTCTTT.

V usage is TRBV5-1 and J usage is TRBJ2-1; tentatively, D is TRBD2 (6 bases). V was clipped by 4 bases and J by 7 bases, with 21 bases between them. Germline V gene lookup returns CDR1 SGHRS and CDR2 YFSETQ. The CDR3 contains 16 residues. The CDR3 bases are TGCGCCAGCAGCATCTATGGGAGGAGGAGTCGGAATGAGCAGTTCTTC. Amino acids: CASSIYGRRSRNEQFF.

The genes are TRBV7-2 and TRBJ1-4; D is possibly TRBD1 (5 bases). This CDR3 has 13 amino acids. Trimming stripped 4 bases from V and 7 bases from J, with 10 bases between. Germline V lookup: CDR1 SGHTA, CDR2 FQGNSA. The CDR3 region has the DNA TGTGCCAGCAGCTGGGGGTCCGGTGAAAAACTGTTTTTT. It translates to CASSWGSGEKLFF. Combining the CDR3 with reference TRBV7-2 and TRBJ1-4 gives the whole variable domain GAGVSQSPSNKVTEKGKDVELRCDPISGHTALYWYRQSLGQGLEFLIYFQGNSAPDKSGLPSDRFSAERTGGSVSTLTIQRTQQEDSAVYLCASSWGSGEKLFFGSGTQLSVL.

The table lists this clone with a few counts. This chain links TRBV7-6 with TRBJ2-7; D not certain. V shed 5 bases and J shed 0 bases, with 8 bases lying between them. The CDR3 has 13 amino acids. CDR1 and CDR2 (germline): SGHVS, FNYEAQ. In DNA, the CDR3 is TGTGCCAGCAGCATAGGGTCCTCCTACGAGCAGTACTTC. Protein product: CASSIGSSYEQYF.

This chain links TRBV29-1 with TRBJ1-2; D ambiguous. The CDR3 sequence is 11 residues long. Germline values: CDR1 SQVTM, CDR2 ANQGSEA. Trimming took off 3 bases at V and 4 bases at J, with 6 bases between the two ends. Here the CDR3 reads CSVEELYGYTF. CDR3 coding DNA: TGCAGCGTTGAGGAACTCTATGGCTACACCTTC.

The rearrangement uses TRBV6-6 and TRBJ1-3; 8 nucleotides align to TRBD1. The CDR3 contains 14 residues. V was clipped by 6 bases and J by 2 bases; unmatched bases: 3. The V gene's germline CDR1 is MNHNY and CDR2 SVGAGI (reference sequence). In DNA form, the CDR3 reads TGTGCCAGCAGCCAGACAGGGGCTGGAAACACCATATATTTT. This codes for CASSQTGAGNTIYF.

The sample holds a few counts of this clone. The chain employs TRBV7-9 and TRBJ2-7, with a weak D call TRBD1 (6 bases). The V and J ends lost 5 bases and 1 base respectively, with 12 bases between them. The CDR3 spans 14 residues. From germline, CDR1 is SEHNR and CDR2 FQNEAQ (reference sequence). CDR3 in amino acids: CASSKQGRSYEQYF. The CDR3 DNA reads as TGTGCCAGCAGCAAACAGGGAAGGTCCTACGAGCAGTACTTC.

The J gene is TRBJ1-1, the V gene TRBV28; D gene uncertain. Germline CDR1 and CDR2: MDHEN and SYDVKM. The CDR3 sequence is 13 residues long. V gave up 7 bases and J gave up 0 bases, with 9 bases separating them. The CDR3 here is CASNGRMNTEAFF. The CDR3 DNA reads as TGTGCCAGCAACGGCAGAATGAACACTGAAGCTTTCTTT.

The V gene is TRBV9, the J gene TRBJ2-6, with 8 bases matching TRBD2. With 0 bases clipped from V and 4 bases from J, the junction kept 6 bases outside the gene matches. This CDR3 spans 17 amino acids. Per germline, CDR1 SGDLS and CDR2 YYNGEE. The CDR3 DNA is TGTGCCAGCAGCGTAGCTACTAGCGGCCCAGGGGCCAACGTCCTGACTTTC. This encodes CASSVATSGPGANVLTF.